This entry concerns a single T cell receptor (beta chain). The antigen is undetermined. The entry originates in a study of T cell responses to AZD1222 COVID-19 vaccine. Study observations and caveats: A mostly white British donor set with more females was recruited, and clonal diversity was possibly underestimated. Regions 160-218 and 743-854 held dominance among vaccine-associated CD4 TCRs, which spanned spike. Sampling captured repertoires only after the peak T cell response. Unmutated variant regions reportedly attract nearly half of all spike-specific TCRs.

Libraries were prepared by immunoSEQ multiplex PCR; TCRdb keeps only in-frame clonotypes and omits some of them. Of about 150,000 clones listed, approximately 90% are singletons. This CDR3 spans 15 amino acids. CDR1 is KGHDR and CDR2 is SFDVKD in the germline V gene. The V gene end was trimmed by 4 bases and the J gene end by 4 bases; junction bases not matched to a gene: 6. This clonotype was sampled from an adult in good health. Specimen: peripheral blood, collected on day 0 of AZD1222 vaccination. This rearrangement joins TRBV24-1 to TRBJ2-1; 7 positions agree with TRBD1. This CDR3 reads CATSDSGQLYNEQFF. The CDR3 DNA follows: TGTGCCACCAGTGACTCGGGACAGTTATACAATGAGCAGTTCTTC.